This T cell receptor (beta chain) was recorded in a study of Ad26.COV2.S vaccination and SARS-CoV-2 variants. Study context: Recipients of Ad26.COV2.S got it intramuscularly, once or twice 56 days apart. Regarding the study as a whole: Vaccine and placebo recipients had comparable breadth of non-spike TCRs. While placebo recipients had lower spike-specific TCR breadth, vaccine recipients had more. CD8+ and CD4+ T cells specific for spike reportedly responded with substantial breadth after vaccination.

Indicated treatment: roughly 18 received Ad26.COV2.S at low or high dose, single or two shots; a few received placebo; per-sample allocation not given. Repertoires come from day 63 after the first vaccine or placebo injection. This clone was recorded only once. Its antigen remains unidentified. The assay was immunoSEQ multiplex PCR, and TCRdb's table has in-frame clones only and misses some. The repertoire has about 400,000 clones, about nine tenths of them found once; the top ten carry 1.9%. With 4 bases removed from V and 0 bases from J, the gap between germline ends came to 13 bases. Germline loops: CDR1 MNHEY, CDR2 SVGEGT. CDR3 size: 17 residues.

This chain joins TRBV6-2 or TRBV6-3 and TRBJ2-6; D gene unclear. Sequences were derived from peripheral blood, sampled in a trial of Ad26.COV2.S vaccine versus placebo. The receptor was isolated from a person aged 18 to 65 who received the Ad26.COV2.S COVID-19 vaccine or a placebo. The DNA for the CDR3 is TGTGCCAGCAGTTTGCCAGTAAGCATCTCTGGGGCCAACGTCCTGACTTTC. It encodes CASSLPVSISGANVLTF.